This T cell receptor (beta chain) originates from a study of human T cells and chemical hapten exposure. TCRdb reprocessed the RACE reads with MiXCR, giving one entry per CDR3 protein. This table has some 110,000 distinct CDR3 sequences, less than 15% appearing once. Stated time point: pre-sensitization, week 0. Specified treatment: therapeutic diphenylcyclopropenone sensitization with weekly scalp DPC. Only a few counts were recorded for this clonotype. The CDR3 runs 16 residues. V lost 5 bases to trimming and J lost 2 bases; unmatched junction nucleotides: 8. In germline, CDR1 is SGHTA, CDR2 FQGNSA. The chain has TRBV7-2 and TRBJ2-3, with 9 bases matching TRBD1. The sequence came from a woman aged 50 to 60 with alopecia areata. Some clones in this sample may be carry-over from other donors' samples. The source was whole blood, collected in connection with sensitization to the hapten diphenylcyclopropenone (DPC). CDR3 protein: CASSPRTGANTDTQYF. CDR3 nucleotide sequence: TGTGCCAGCAGCCCCCGGACAGGGGCGAACACAGATACGCAGTATTTT.